This T cell receptor beta chain was profiled in a study of beta chain features in type 1 diabetes. Every isolated RNA sample was fully reverse transcribed, so sequencing captured expressed TCRB transcripts. Naive, central memory and regulatory T cell samples averaged roughly 3.7 million immunoSEQ reads each. Repertoires were generated with immunoSEQ multiplex PCR, while TCRdb's copy carries only in-frame clones and drops some. Counted here are under 400,000 clones, about 19% occurring once; the ten biggest clones make up around 0.04%. CDR3 length: 13 amino acids. The germline gives CDR1 LNHDA, CDR2 SQIVND (reference sequence). V shed 11 bases and J shed 1 base, with 9 bases lying between them. Study outcomes and limitations: Patients' naive, central memory and Treg TCRB repertoires seemed closer to one another than those of healthy donors. Moderately but significantly shorter TCRB CDR3s were found in Type 1 diabetes patients in all four CD4+ subsets.

Worth noting for this clone: Antigen specificity is unknown.

This clonotype was obtained from a woman between 18 and 29 years old in good health. Sequencing was done on a sample of naive CD4+ T cells from blood. The gene calls are TRBV19 and TRBJ2-6; no reliable D call. Here the CDR3 reads CAGRLSGANVLTF. CDR3 sequence (DNA): TGTGCCGGCCGATTATCTGGGGCCAACGTCCTGACTTTC.